The 13 T cell receptor beta chains below come from one sample, sequenced in a study of blood T cells in healthy people across ages. The second PCR ran about 6 to 11 cycles with a sample-barcoded 5' primer and J-beta primers. One entry per CDR3 protein results from TCRdb running MiXCR on the 5' RACE reads. The sample yields some 550,000 distinct CDR3 sequences, 45% to 55% seen once. Sequenced input: blood. The origin of the receptors is a man older than 75 in good health.

The CDR3 is CASSQGTPGIGEQFF. In nucleotides, the CDR3 is TGTGCCAGCAGCCAAGGGACCCCCGGTATCGGTGAGCAGTTCTTC. The chain has TRBV3-1 and TRBJ2-1; no clear D gene. The CDR3 spans 15 residues. Germline CDR1 reads LGHDT; CDR2 reads YNNKEL (reference sequence). The germline V and J ends were trimmed by 1 base and 9 bases, with 16 bases remaining between them.

The CDR3 coding sequence is TGTGCCATCAGTGAGTCGGGGGCTTACAATGAGCAGTTCTTC. This encodes CAISESGAYNEQFF. The chain carries TRBV10-3 and TRBJ2-1; tentative D call: TRBD1 (6 bases). V was trimmed by 0 bases and J by 4 bases, leaving 7 bases between them. The CDR3 spans 14 residues. CDR1 is ENHRY and CDR2 is SYGVKD in the germline V gene.

The rearrangement joins TRBV11-2 to TRBJ2-7, with D perhaps given as TRBD1 or TRBD2 (5 bases each). CDR3 size: 16 residues. Germline V gene lookup returns CDR1 SGHAT and CDR2 FQNNGV. V lost 1 base and J lost 2, with 15 bases in between. This CDR3 reads CASSLGGAVDPYEQYF. As DNA, the CDR3 is TGTGCCAGCAGCTTAGGAGGGGCGGTGGACCCCTACGAGCAGTACTTC.

The J gene is TRBJ1-6, the V gene TRBV18, with no clear D. Germline CDR1 is KGHSH and CDR2 is LQKENI. This CDR3 contains 15 residues. V gave up 3 bases and J gave up 7 bases, with 13 bases separating them. CDR3 DNA: TGTGCCAGCTCACCGCAGGCCGCCCCAAATTCACCCCTCCACTTT. It yields the protein CASSPQAAPNSPLHF.

V gene TRBV4-1 combines with J gene TRBJ2-7; 7 bases line up with TRBD2. The CDR3 loop spans 16 amino acids. Germline trimming cut 0 bases from V and 2 bases from J; bases unmatched to any gene: 7. Germline-derived CDR1 and CDR2 are MGHRA and YSYEKL. CDR3 region: CASSQDRERGPYEQYF. In nucleotides, the CDR3 is TGCGCCAGCAGCCAAGACAGAGAGCGGGGACCCTACGAGCAGTACTTC.

The gene calls are TRBV7-8 and TRBJ1-5, with a tentative D call TRBD1 (6 bases). V lost 1 base to trimming and J lost 1 base, with 8 bases between them. The germline V gene encodes CDR1 SGHVS and CDR2 FQNEAQ. The CDR3 contains 15 residues. DNA for the CDR3: TGTGCCAGCAGCTTAGGCAGGGGCAGCAATCAGCCCCAGCATTTT. Its translation is CASSLGRGSNQPQHF.

The J gene is TRBJ1-6, the V gene TRBV4-3; the D gene is possibly TRBD1 (6 bases). Looked up from germline, CDR1 is LGHNA and CDR2 is YSLEER. Trimming took 1 base from V and 10 from J, leaving 11 bases between them. The CDR3 length is 14 residues. The CDR3 region has the DNA TGCGCCAGCAGCCAAGCAGGGGTAGGCTCACCCCTCCACTTT. It codes for CASSQAGVGSPLHF.

This chain joins TRBV12-3 or TRBV12-4 and TRBJ2-3; D may be TRBD2 (6 bases). The CDR3 extends over 12 amino acids. With 6 bases removed from V and 5 bases from J, the gap between germline ends came to 9 bases. DNA of the CDR3: TGTGCCAGCAGAACGGAGGGAGATACGCAGTATTTT. Translation gives CASRTEGDTQYF.

The rearrangement uses TRBV6-6 and TRBJ1-2; D is ambiguous. V was clipped by 0 bases and J by 2 bases, with 10 bases between them. The CDR3 consists of 15 residues. Germline CDR1 and CDR2: MNHNY and SVGAGI (reference sequence). The DNA of the CDR3 is TGTGCCAGCAGTTACTCCCAGGCGTCCAACTATGGCTACACCTTC. This translates into CASSYSQASNYGYTF.

CDR3: CASSFTPWGDGYTF. Written as DNA, the CDR3 is TGCGCCAGCAGCTTTACCCCATGGGGGGATGGCTACACCTTC. The rearrangement links TRBV5-1 to TRBJ1-2, with D possibly matching TRBD1 (5 bases). CDR1 is SGHRS, CDR2 YFSETQ, per germline. V was trimmed by 2 bases and J by 6 bases, leaving 14 bases between them. This CDR3 region has 14 residues.

The chain combines TRBV20-1 with TRBJ2-5; 12 nucleotides align to TRBD2. V was clipped by 0 bases and J by 11 bases; unmatched bases: 13. The CDR3 has 16 amino acids. The V gene's germline CDR1 is DFQATT and CDR2 SNEGSKA (reference sequence). The DNA of the CDR3 is TGCAGTGCTAGAGATACCCTAGCGGGGGGGCCTTATGAGCAGTACTTC. It is translated as CSARDTLAGGPYEQYF.

The V gene is TRBV7-2, the J gene TRBJ2-1; 8 bases align to TRBD1. Germline V gene lookup returns CDR1 SGHTA and CDR2 FQGNSA. CDR3 length: 16 residues. With 1 base clipped from V and 9 bases from J, the junction kept 11 bases outside the gene matches. CDR3 amino acids: CASSLDLRQGLSEQFF. The CDR3 region has the DNA TGTGCCAGCAGCTTAGATCTCAGACAGGGGCTAAGTGAGCAGTTCTTC. The variable domain in full, with the rest retrieved from reference TRBV7-2 and TRBJ2-1, is GAGVSQSPSNKVTEKGKDVELRCDPISGHTALYWYRQSLGQGLEFLIYFQGNSAPDKSGLPSDRFSAERTGGSVSTLTIQRTQQEDSAVYLCASSLDLRQGLSEQFFGPGTRLTVL.

This clonotype occurred a few times. The V gene is TRBV7-2, the J gene TRBJ2-3; tentative D call: TRBD2 (6 bases). V gave up 1 base and J gave up 2 bases, with 10 bases separating them. CDR1 is SGHTA, CDR2 FQGNSA, per germline. This CDR3 is built from 15 residues. CDR3 region: CASSLGLAFTDTQYF. CDR3 coding DNA: TGTGCCAGCAGCTTAGGGCTAGCGTTCACAGATACGCAGTATTTT.